Sequencing of this TCR beta chain was carried out in a study of regulatory T cells in long-lasting Graves disease. The study, taken as a whole, reports: Persistent disease showed a preference for TRBV28, TRBJ1-2 and TRBJ2-5. The study found lower TCR diversity in persistent Graves' patients than in newly diagnosed ones.

This clonotype has more than one count but fewer than ten. Its antigen is unknown. Germline and junction disagree at one end, which may indicate a read error. Arm-PCR of CDR3 regions and iRepertoire HTBI primers were used to build TCR beta libraries. TCRdb re-derived calls from the multiplex PCR reads in MiXCR, one entry per CDR3 protein. The repertoire consists of around 450,000 distinct CDR3 sequences, with 15% to 20% occurring once and the leading ten covering 10% to 15%. Germline values: CDR1 SGDLS, CDR2 YYNGEE. The CDR3 is made up of 16 amino acids. Documented time point: newly diagnosed GD, antithyroid drugs for less than 3 months. The TCR library was made from RNA that had been extracted from PBMCs in TRIzol. This sample was also put to use in a study of T cells in Graves' hyperthyroidism and ophthalmopathy.

The chain joins TRBV9 to TRBJ2-5, with 9 bases lining up with TRBD1. This clonotype was obtained from a man aged 35 to 55 with Graves disease. Sequencing used peripheral blood mononuclear cells (PBMCs), obtained at new diagnosis, from a patient treated with antithyroid drugs. The CDR3 sequence is CASNVGEGQGLETQYF. In nucleotides, the CDR3 is TGTGCCAGCAACGTAGGGGAGGGACAGGGTTTGGAGACCCAGTACTTC.